The clone carrying this TCR beta chain was recorded at least ten times. The data originate from a study of T cells in Graves' hyperthyroidism and ophthalmopathy. Amplified TCR beta CDR3 regions derived from RNA transcripts. HTBI primers were used for first-round RT-PCR of the TCR CDR3. A single record per CDR3 protein comes from TCRdb applying MiXCR to the multiplex PCR reads. The sample has about 680,000 distinct CDR3 sequences, about a third seen once; the top ten hold roughly 30%. The length of the CDR3 is 14 residues. Losses at the gene ends were 5 bases for V and 7 bases for J; bases not matched to a gene: 9. The germline V gene encodes CDR1 DFQATT and CDR2 SNEGSKA (reference sequence).

The chain combines TRBV20-1 with TRBJ1-4; TRBD1 aligns across 8 bases. The TCR originated in a woman aged 40 to 50 with Graves' hyperthyroidism. The specimen sequenced was blood. The CDR3 sequence is CSAGLTGVGEKLFF. Here the CDR3 DNA reads TGCAGTGCTGGATTGACAGGGGTGGGTGAAAAACTGTTTTTT.